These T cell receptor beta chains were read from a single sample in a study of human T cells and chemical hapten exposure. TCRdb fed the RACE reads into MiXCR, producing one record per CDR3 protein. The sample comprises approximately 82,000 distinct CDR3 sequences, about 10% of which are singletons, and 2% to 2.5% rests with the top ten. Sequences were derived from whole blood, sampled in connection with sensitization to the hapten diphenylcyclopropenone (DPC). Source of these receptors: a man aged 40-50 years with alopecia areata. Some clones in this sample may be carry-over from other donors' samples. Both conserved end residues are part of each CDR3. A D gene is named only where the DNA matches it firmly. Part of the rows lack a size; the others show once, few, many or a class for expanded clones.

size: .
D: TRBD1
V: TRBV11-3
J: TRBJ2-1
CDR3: CASSRTGNIGNEQFF
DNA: TGTGCCAGCAGCAGGACAGGGAATATAGGAAATGAGCAGTTCTTC

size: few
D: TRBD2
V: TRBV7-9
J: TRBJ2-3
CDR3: CASSSPEIAGVDTQYF
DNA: TGTGCCAGCAGCTCTCCTGAGATAGCGGGAGTAGATACGCAGTATTTT

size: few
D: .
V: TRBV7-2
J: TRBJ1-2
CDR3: CASSLEQDGLYTF
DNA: TGTGCCAGCAGCTTAGAGCAGGACGGTCTCTACACCTTC

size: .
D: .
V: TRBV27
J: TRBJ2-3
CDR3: CASGRTDADTQYF
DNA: TGTGCCAGCGGACGGACTGACGCAGATACGCAGTATTTT

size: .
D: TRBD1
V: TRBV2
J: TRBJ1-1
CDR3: CASTVSLRDRAINTEAFF
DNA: TGTGCCAGCACCGTGTCACTCCGGGACAGGGCCATAAACACTGAAGCTTTCTTT

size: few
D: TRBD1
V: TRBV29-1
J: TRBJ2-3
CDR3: CSVEPADRGTDTQYF
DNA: TGCAGCGTTGAACCGGCGGACAGGGGGACAGATACGCAGTATTTT

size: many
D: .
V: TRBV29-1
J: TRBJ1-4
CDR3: CSVESQGIGKLFF
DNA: TGCAGCGTTGAATCCCAGGGTATTGGAAAACTGTTTTTT

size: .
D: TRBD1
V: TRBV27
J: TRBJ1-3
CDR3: CASSVTGGGGNTIYF
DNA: TGTGCCAGCAGTGTAACAGGGGGCGGTGGAAACACCATATATTTT

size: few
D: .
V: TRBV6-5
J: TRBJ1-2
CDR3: CASSYSGRGAPGYTF
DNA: TGTGCCAGCAGTTACTCAGGCAGGGGAGCGCCTGGCTACACCTTC

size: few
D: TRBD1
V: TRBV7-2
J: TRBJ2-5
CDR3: CASSLDGTGGQETQYF
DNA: TGTGCCAGCAGCTTAGACGGGACAGGGGGCCAAGAGACCCAGTACTTC

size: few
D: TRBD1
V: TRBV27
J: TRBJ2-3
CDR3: CASSLNRGGTDTQYF
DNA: TGTGCCAGCAGTTTAAACAGGGGTGGCACAGATACGCAGTATTTT

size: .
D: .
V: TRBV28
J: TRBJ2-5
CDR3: CASSLPSNLGTQYF
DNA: TGTGCCAGCAGTTTACCCTCCAATCTTGGGACCCAGTACTTC

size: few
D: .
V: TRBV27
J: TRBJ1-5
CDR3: CASSSWYSNQPQHF
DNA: TGTGCCAGCAGTTCATGGTATAGCAATCAGCCCCAGCATTTT

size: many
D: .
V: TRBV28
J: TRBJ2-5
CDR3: CASSLGGRQQETQYF
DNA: TGTGCCAGCAGTTTGGGTGGGAGACAGCAAGAGACCCAGTACTTC

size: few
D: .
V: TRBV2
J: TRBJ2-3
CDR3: CASGDRQSPRDTQYF
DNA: TGTGCCAGCGGAGACAGACAGTCCCCTAGGGATACGCAGTATTTT

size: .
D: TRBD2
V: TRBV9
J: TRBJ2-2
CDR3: CASSDRLASAGELFF
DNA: TGTGCCAGCAGCGACCGACTAGCTTCAGCCGGGGAGCTGTTTTTT

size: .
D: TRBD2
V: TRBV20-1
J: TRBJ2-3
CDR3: CSASTIQSGIGDTQYF
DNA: TGCAGTGCTAGCACTATCCAAAGCGGGATAGGCGATACGCAGTATTTT

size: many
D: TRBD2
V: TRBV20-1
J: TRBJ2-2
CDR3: CSAKGGSGELFF
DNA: TGCAGTGCTAAGGGAGGGTCCGGGGAGCTGTTTTTT

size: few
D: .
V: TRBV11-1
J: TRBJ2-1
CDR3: CASSTTGANEQFF
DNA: TGTGCCAGCAGCACCACAGGAGCCAATGAGCAGTTCTTC

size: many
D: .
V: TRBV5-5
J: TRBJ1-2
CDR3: CASSLDVNYGYTF
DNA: TGTGCCAGCAGCTTGGACGTTAACTATGGCTACACCTTC

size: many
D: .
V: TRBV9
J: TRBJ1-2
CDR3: CASSVVNSPNYGYTF
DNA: TGTGCCAGCAGCGTAGTAAACAGTCCTAACTATGGCTACACCTTC

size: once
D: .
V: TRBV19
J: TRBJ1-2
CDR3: CASSGRGSGYGYTF
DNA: TGTGCCAGTAGTGGGCGGGGAAGTGGCTATGGCTACACCTTC

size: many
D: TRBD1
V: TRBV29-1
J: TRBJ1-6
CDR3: CSVGGQGENSPLHF
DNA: TGCAGCGTTGGGGGACAGGGTGAGAATTCACCCCTCCACTTT

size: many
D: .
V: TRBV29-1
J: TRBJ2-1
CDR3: CSAGSESSYNEQFF
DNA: TGCAGCGCAGGTTCGGAGAGCTCCTACAATGAGCAGTTCTTC

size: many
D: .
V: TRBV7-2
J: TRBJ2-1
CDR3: CASSLGAGGSRGGQFF
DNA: TGTGCCAGCAGCTTAGGGGCAGGGGGTTCTAGGGGGGGGCAGTTCTTC

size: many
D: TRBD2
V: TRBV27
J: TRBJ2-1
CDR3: CASSLRLAGGVNEQFF
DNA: TGTGCCAGCAGTTTACGACTAGCGGGAGGGGTAAATGAGCAGTTCTTC

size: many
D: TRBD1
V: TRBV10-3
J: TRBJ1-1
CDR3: CAISRKGQGDPEAFF
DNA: TGTGCCATCAGCAGAAAGGGACAGGGGGACCCTGAAGCTTTCTTT

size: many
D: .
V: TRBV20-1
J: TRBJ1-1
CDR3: CSARDQGTHTEAFF
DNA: TGCAGTGCTAGAGATCAAGGGACACACACTGAAGCTTTCTTT

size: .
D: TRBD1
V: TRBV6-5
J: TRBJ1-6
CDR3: CASSYGTGVNSPLHF
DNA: TGTGCCAGCAGTTACGGGACAGGGGTTAATTCACCCCTCCACTTT

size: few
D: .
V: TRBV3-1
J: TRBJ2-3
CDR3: CASSPRPTDTQYF
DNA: TGTGCCAGCAGCCCTCGTCCAACAGATACGCAGTATTTT

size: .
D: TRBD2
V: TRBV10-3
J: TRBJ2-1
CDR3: CAISDRTSGNEQFF
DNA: TGTGCCATCAGTGATAGGACTAGCGGGAATGAGCAGTTCTTC

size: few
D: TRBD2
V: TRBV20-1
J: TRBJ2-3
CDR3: CSARPLAGGLDTQYF
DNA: TGCAGTGCTAGACCCCTAGCGGGAGGGCTGGATACGCAGTATTTT

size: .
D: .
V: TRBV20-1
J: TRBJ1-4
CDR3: CSAARSATNEKLFF
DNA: TGCAGTGCGGCGCGAAGCGCAACTAATGAAAAACTGTTTTTT

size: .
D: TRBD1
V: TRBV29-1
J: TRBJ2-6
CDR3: CSVGRGTGSSGANVLTF
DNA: TGCAGCGTTGGCAGGGGGACAGGGAGCTCTGGGGCCAACGTCCTGACTTTC

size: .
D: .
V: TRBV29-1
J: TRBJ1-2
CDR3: CSVEQDSIPLNYGYTF
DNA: TGCAGCGTTGAACAGGACAGCATACCCCTTAACTATGGCTACACCTTC

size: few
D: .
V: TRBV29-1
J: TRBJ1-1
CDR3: CSVHPSPGNTEAFF
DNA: TGCAGCGTTCACCCATCACCGGGGAACACTGAAGCTTTCTTT

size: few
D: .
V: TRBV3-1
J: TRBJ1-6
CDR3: CASSQPGARSPLNF
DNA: TGTGCCAGCAGCCAACCGGGGGCACGCTCACCCCTCAACTTT

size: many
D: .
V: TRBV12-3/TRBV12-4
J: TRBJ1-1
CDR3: CASSLSSGRTEAFF
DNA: TGTGCCAGCAGTTTATCCTCAGGGAGGACTGAAGCTTTCTTT

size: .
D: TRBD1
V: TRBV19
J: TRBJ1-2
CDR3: CASTPDRVYGYTF
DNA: TGTGCCAGTACTCCAGACAGGGTCTATGGCTACACCTTC

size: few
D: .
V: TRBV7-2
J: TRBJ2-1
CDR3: CASSLVRVFPEDEQFF
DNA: TGTGCCAGCAGCTTAGTAAGGGTGTTCCCTGAGGATGAGCAGTTCTTC

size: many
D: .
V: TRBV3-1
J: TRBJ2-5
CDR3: CASSPGGPIETQYF
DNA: TGTGCCAGCAGCCCAGGTGGTCCTATCGAGACCCAGTACTTC

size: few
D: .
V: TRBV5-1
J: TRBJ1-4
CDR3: CASSLDSPFRELFF
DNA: TGCGCCAGCAGCTTGGACAGCCCCTTTAGGGAACTGTTTTTT